These 10 T cell receptor beta chains were all obtained from the same sample, sequenced in a study of T cells expressing NK-cell markers. For each CDR3 protein, TCRdb gives one entry from its re-call of the 5' RACE reads, without DNA. Here the sample table reports approximately 170,000 distinct CDR3 sequences. The specimen was blood T cells: a sorted CD56 or NKG2C T cell subset, CD4+ or CD8+ T cells, or bulk PBMC T cells (not recorded which). The origin of the receptors is a man aged 18-70 years in good health.

The rearrangement uses TRBV7-9 and TRBJ1-1; TCRdb's D gene call, TRBD1, goes unchecked for lack of DNA. The CDR3 totals 13 residues. Germline assignment: CDR1 SEHNR and CDR2 FQNEAQ (reference sequence). The CDR3 sequence is CASSTGQNTEAFF. The full variable domain, rest sourced from reference TRBV7-9 and TRBJ1-1, is DTGVSQNPRHKITKRGQNVTFRCDPISEHNRLYWYRQTLGQGPEFLTYFQNEAQLEKSRLLSDRFSAERPKGSFSTLEIQRTEQGDSAMYLCASSTGQNTEAFFGQGTRLTVV.

V is TRBV28 and J is TRBJ2-5; TCRdb selects TRBD2, and the lack of DNA leaves this call unchecked. This CDR3 comprises 16 residues. CDR1 is MDHEN and CDR2 is SYDVKM in the germline V gene. The CDR3 loop is CASSIQLAGYQETQYF.

The chain has TRBV20-1 and TRBJ2-7; the TCRdb D gene call, TRBD2, has no DNA to confirm it. Per germline, CDR1 DFQATT and CDR2 SNEGSKA (reference sequence). The CDR3 is 16 amino acids. The CDR3 region is CSARVEGRYPYYEQYF.

The chain couples TRBV28 to TRBJ1-2; TCRdb picks TRBD1, but there is no DNA to check that call. Per germline, CDR1 MDHEN and CDR2 SYDVKM. The CDR3 runs 13 residues. The CDR3 loop is CASSLSGDYGYTF.

The genes are TRBV4-2 and TRBJ2-3; the D call from TCRdb, TRBD1, cannot be confirmed without DNA. Per the germline V gene, CDR1 is LGHNA and CDR2 is YNFKEQ. The CDR3 runs 16 residues. CDR3 in amino acids: CASSQRGGGPTDTQYF.

The chain couples TRBV29-1 to TRBJ1-2; TCRdb's D gene call, TRBD1, goes unchecked for lack of DNA. This CDR3 contains 17 residues. Germline values: CDR1 SQVTM, CDR2 ANQGSEA. This CDR3 is CSVEHHGQGHTNYGYTF.

The chain is built from TRBV5-6 and TRBJ1-5; lacking DNA, the TRBD1 call made by TCRdb goes unchecked. The CDR3 loop spans 16 amino acids. Germline CDR1 reads SGHDT; CDR2 reads YYEEEE. The CDR3: CASSESGVSSNQPQHF.

V is TRBV5-6 and J is TRBJ2-3; TCRdb proposes TRBD2, but this gene call is untestable without DNA. This CDR3 contains 14 residues. Germline V gives CDR1 SGHDT, CDR2 YYEEEE. The CDR3 region is CASSLDARLDTQYF.

The chain has TRBV7-9 and TRBJ2-3; TCRdb returns TRBD1, unconfirmable since there is no DNA. The CDR3 has 17 amino acids. Germline loops: CDR1 SEHNR, CDR2 FQNEAQ (reference sequence). This chain's CDR3 is CASSSSSGGIGTDTQYF.

This chain links TRBV20-1 with TRBJ2-1; the TCRdb D gene call, TRBD2, has no DNA to confirm it. The length of the CDR3 is 15 residues. CDR1 is DFQATT and CDR2 is SNEGSKA in the germline V gene (reference sequence). CDR3 sequence: CSAQPPSGGYNEQFF.